This entry features one T cell receptor beta chain sequence. Its antigen is as yet unknown. There were at least 5.5 micrograms of total RNA extracted from every sample. This record belongs to a study of blood T cells in healthy people across ages. Study results and limitations: Changes seen in expanded clonotypes were possibly confounded by donor CMV status left unknown.

CDR1 and CDR2 from the germline V gene are MDHEN and SYDVKM. The length of the CDR3 is 17 residues. V gave up 6 bases and J gave up 4 bases; unmatched junction bases: 15. A second PCR of 7 to 11 cycles used a sample-barcoded 5' primer and a J-beta primer mix. MiXCR, applied by TCRdb to the 5' RACE reads, yields one record per CDR3 protein. The sample contains over a million distinct CDR3 sequences, around 39% of which appear only once. This clonotype originated in a woman younger than 30 in good health. V and J are TRBV28 and TRBJ2-5; 9 bases fit TRBD1. The sequenced sample consisted of blood. CDR3 sequence: CASRAIMGQGWGETQYF. The CDR3 bases are TGTGCCAGCAGAGCGATTATGGGACAGGGCTGGGGAGAGACCCAGTACTTC.